One and the same sample provided the 11 T cell receptor beta chains below, sequenced in a study of glioma-infiltrating T cells after dendritic cell vaccination. The method was immunoSEQ multiplex PCR; TCRdb's version includes in-frame clones alone and lacks a portion of them. The sample consists of approximately 82,000 clones, 70% to 90% of them appearing once. The material was blood, obtained before dendritic cell vaccination. All receptors derive from a human donor with glioblastoma.

The chain uses TRBV14 and TRBJ2-5, with D tentatively TRBD1 (6 bases). Germline V gene sequence: CDR1 SGHDN, CDR2 FVKESK. CDR3 length: 14 residues. V lost 5 bases to trimming and J lost 3 bases, with 13 bases between them. The CDR3 sequence is CASSAQGLEETQYF. CDR3 DNA sequence: TGTGCCAGCAGCGCACAGGGTTTGGAAGAGACCCAGTACTTC.

The chain recombines TRBV6-5 with TRBJ1-1; 7 bases map to TRBD1. Per germline, CDR1 MNHEY and CDR2 SVGAGI. V was clipped by 7 bases and J by 2 bases; unmatched bases: 7. This CDR3 has 14 amino acids. CDR3 sequence reads: CASTPGQQNTEAFF. The CDR3 bases are TGTGCCAGCACCCCGGGACAGCAAAACACTGAAGCTTTCTTT.

The genes are TRBV19 and TRBJ1-1; maybe TRBD1 (6 bases). Germline CDR1 and CDR2: LNHDA and SQIVND (reference sequence). The CDR3 is 16 residues long. V was shortened by 7 bases and J by 6 bases, with 24 bases between the two germline ends. The DNA of the CDR3 is TGTGCCAGTACCCCATACCCAGGGGAAGAGAGGGCTGAAGCTTTCTTT. Translation: CASTPYPGEERAEAFF.

The rearrangement joins TRBV25-1 to TRBJ2-3, with 9 bases identical to TRBD2. The CDR3 consists of 15 residues. Trimming removed 6 bases from V and 4 bases from J; junction bases left unmatched: 8. Germline V gives CDR1 MGHDK, CDR2 SYGVNS. CDR3 bases: TGTGCCAGCAGGGCGGGGGGGGTTTTCGCAGATACGCAGTATTTT. Translating it yields CASRAGGVFADTQYF.

The chain couples TRBV7-9 to TRBJ2-3; a possible D gene is TRBD2 (5 bases). Germline V gene sequence: CDR1 SEHNR, CDR2 FQNEAQ (reference sequence). Deletions cut 2 bases from V and 7 bases from J, with 10 bases between. The CDR3 is 13 amino acids. CDR3 sequence reads: CASSLSRVNTQYF. CDR3 in DNA: TGTGCCAGCAGCTTATCGCGGGTTAATACGCAGTATTTT.

The chain combines TRBV21-1 with TRBJ1-2; the D call of TRBD1 is as the table states it, not checked on the DNA. TRBV21-1 is labeled a pseudogene. The CDR3 length is 19 residues. CDR3: CASSKAGDSEPSSNYGYTF. CDR3 bases: TGTGCCAGCAGCAAAGCAGGGGACAGTGAACCCTCTTCTAACTATGGCTACACCTTC.

In this sample, this clone turned up a few times. The rearrangement links TRBV29-1 to TRBJ2-3, with D possibly being TRBD2 (6 bases). Per the germline V gene, CDR1 is SQVTM and CDR2 is ANQGSEA. V lost 4 bases, J lost 4 bases, and 18 bases lay in between. The length of the CDR3 is 15 residues. CDR3: CSVAGTEKRADTQYF. CDR3 sequence (DNA): TGCAGCGTTGCAGGGACTGAGAAGAGGGCAGATACGCAGTATTTT.

This clone was seen once. The rearrangement joins TRBV11-2 to TRBJ2-2; 10 positions match TRBD2. CDR1 SGHAT and CDR2 FQNNGV come from the germline V gene. The CDR3 has 16 residues. V gave up 2 bases and J gave up 4 bases; unmatched junction bases: 4. Written as DNA, the CDR3 is TGTGCCAGCAGCTTAAGTAGACTAGCGGGCACCGGGGAGCTGTTTTTT. Translated, it gives CASSLSRLAGTGELFF.

The J gene is TRBJ2-5, the V gene TRBV5-1; a weak D match, TRBD2 (5 bases). Trimming left V 4 bases short and J 4 bases short, with 14 bases between. The CDR3 extends over 14 amino acids. The germline gives CDR1 SGHRS, CDR2 YFSETQ. The CDR3 spells CASSLRGRRETQYF. For the CDR3, the DNA is TGCGCCAGCAGCCTCCGGGGTAGGAGAGAGACCCAGTACTTC.

This clone appeared a few times. The chain has TRBV19 and TRBJ1-2, with 11 bases that match TRBD1. The V gene's germline CDR1 is LNHDA and CDR2 SQIVND (reference sequence). V was clipped by 7 bases and J by 6 bases; unmatched bases: 7. The CDR3 runs 14 residues. CDR3 in amino acids: CASKEDRGQDGYTF. CDR3 coding DNA: TGTGCCAGTAAAGAGGACAGGGGGCAGGATGGCTACACCTTC.

This chain uses TRBV29-1 with TRBJ2-5; D gene unclear. This CDR3 has 12 amino acids. CDR1 is SQVTM and CDR2 is ANQGSEA in the germline V gene. CDR3 DNA: TGCAGTGTTTCACTCCTTCAAGAGACCCAGTACTTC. This gives the protein CSVSLLQETQYF.